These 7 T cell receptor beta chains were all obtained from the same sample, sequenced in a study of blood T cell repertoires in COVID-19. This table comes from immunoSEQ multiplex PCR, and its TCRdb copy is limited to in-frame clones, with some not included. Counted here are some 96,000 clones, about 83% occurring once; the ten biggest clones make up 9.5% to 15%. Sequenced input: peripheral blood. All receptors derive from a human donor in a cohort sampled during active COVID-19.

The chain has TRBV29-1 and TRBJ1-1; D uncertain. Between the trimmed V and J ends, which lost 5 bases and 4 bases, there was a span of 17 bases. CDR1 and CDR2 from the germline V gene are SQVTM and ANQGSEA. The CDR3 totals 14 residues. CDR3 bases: TGCAGCGTTCCTGGACTTCCTTGGGGCACTGAAGCTTTCTTT. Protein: CSVPGLPWGTEAFF.

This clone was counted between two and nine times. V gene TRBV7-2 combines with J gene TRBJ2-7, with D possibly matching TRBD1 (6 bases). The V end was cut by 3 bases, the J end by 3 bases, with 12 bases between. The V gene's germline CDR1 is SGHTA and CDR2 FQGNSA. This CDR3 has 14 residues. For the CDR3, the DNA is TGTGCCAGCAGCTTGTCCGGGACATACTACGAGCAGTACTTC. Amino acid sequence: CASSLSGTYYEQYF.

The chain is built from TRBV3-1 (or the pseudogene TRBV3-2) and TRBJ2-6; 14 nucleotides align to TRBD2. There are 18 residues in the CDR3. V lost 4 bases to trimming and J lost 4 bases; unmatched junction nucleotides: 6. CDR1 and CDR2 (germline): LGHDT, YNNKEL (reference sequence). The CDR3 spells CASSPRTSGGTGANVLTF. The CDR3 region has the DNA TGTGCCAGCAGCCCCAGGACTAGCGGGGGGACCGGGGCCAACGTCCTGACTTTC.

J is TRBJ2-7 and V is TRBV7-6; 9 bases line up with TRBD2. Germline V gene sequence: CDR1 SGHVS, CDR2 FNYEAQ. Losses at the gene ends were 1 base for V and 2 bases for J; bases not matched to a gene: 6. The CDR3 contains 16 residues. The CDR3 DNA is TGTGCCAGCAGCTTAGAGTCAGCGGGAGGCCCCTACGAGCAGTACTTC. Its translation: CASSLESAGGPYEQYF. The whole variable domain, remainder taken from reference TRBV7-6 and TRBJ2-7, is GAGVSQSPRYKVTKRGQDVALRCDPISGHVSLYWYRQALGQGPEFLTYFNYEAQQDKSGLPNDRFSAERPEGSISTLTIQRTEQRDSAMYRCASSLESAGGPYEQYFGPGTRLTVT.

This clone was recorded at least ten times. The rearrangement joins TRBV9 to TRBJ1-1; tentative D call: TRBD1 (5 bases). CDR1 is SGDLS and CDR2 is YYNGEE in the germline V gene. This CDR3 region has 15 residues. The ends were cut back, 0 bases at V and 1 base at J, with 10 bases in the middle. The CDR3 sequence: CASSVGRQPNTEAFF. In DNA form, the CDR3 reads TGTGCCAGCAGCGTAGGGCGACAGCCGAACACTGAAGCTTTCTTT.

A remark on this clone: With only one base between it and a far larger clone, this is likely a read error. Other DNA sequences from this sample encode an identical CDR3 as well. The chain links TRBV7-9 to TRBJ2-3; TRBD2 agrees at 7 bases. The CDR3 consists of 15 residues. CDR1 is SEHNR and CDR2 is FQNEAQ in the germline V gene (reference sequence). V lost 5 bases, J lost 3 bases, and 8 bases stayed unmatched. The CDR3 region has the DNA TGTGCCAGCAGCGTTGACTGGGGGGGGACAGATACGCAGTATTTT. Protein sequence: CASSVDWGGTDTQYF.

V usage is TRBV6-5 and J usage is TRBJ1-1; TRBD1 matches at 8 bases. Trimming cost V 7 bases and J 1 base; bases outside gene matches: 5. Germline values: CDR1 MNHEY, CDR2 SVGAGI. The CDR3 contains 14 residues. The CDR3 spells CASNKDRGNTEAFF. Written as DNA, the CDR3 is TGTGCCAGCAATAAAGACAGGGGGAACACTGAAGCTTTCTTT.